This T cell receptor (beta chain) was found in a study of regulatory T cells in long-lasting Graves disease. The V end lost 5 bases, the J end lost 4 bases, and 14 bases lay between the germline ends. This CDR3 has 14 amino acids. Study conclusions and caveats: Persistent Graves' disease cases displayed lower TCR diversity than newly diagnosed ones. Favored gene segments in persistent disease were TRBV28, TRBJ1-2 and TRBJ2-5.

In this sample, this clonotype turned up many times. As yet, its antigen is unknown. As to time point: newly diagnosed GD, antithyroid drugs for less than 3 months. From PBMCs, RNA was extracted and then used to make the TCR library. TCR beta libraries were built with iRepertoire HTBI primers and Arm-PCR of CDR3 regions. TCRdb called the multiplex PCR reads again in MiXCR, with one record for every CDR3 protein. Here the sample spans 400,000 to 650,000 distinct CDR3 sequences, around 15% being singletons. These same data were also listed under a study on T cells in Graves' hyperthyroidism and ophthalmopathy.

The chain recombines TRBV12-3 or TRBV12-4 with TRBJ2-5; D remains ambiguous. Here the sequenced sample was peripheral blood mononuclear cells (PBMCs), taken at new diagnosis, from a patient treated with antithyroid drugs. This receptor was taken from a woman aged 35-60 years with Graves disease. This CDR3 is CASSPSGPGETQYF. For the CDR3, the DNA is TGTGCCAGCAGTCCCAGTGGGCCGGGAGAGACCCAGTACTTC.